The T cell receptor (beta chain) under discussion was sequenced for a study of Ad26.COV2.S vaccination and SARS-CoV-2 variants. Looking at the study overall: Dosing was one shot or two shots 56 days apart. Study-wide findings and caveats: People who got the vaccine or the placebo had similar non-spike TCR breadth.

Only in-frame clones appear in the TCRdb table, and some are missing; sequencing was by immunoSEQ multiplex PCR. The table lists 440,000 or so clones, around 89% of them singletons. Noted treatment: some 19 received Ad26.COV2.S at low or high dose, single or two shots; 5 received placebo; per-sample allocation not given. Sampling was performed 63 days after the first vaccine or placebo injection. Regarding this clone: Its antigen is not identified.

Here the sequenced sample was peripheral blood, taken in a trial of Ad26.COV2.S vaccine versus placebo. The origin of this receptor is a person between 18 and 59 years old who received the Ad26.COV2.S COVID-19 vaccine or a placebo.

CDR3 coding DNA: TGCAGCGTTACGGACGGAATCAATCAGCCCCAGCATTTT. Protein product: CSVTDGINQPQHF. The rearrangement uses TRBV29-1 and TRBJ1-5; D gene unclear. The V end lost 5 bases, the J end lost 3 bases, and 11 bases lay between the germline ends. Germline CDR1 SQVTM, CDR2 ANQGSEA. The CDR3 loop spans 13 amino acids.